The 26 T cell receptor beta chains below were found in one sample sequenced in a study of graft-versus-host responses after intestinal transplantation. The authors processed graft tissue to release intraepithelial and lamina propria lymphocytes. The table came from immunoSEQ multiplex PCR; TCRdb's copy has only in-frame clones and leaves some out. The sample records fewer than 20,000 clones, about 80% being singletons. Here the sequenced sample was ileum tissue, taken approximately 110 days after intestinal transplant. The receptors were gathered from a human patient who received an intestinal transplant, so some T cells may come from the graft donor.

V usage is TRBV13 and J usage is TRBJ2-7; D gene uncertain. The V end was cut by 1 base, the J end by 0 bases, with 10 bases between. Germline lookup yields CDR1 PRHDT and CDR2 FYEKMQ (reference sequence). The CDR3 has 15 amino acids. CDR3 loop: CASSLVAESSYEQYF. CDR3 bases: TGTGCCAGCAGCTTAGTGGCGGAGAGCTCCTACGAGCAGTACTTC.

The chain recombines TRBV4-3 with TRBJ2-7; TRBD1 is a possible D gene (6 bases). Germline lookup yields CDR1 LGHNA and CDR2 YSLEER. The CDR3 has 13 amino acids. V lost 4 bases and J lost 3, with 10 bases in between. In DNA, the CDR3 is TGCGCCAGCAGCCGAGACAGGTTCTACGAGCAGTACTTC. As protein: CASSRDRFYEQYF.

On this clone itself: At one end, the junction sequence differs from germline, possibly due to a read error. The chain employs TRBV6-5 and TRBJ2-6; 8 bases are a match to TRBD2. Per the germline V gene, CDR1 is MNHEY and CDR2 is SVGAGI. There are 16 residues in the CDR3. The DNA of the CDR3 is TGTGCCCGCAGTTACTCGGGGGGGGCCGGGGCCAACGTCCTGACTTTC. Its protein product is CARSYSGGAGANVLTF.

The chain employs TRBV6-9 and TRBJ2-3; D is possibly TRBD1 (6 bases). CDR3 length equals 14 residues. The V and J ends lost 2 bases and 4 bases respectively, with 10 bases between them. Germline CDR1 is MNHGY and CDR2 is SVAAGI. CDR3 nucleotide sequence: TGTGCCAGCAGTTATGGACAGAGCTCAGATACGCAGTATTTT. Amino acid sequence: CASSYGQSSDTQYF.

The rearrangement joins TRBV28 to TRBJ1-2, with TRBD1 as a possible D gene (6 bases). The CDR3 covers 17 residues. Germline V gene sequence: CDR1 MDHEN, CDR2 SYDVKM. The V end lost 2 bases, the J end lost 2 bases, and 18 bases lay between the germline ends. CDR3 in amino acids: CASSLMVRDRRNYGYTF. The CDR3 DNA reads TGTGCCAGCAGTTTAATGGTCCGAGACAGGAGAAACTATGGCTACACCTTC.

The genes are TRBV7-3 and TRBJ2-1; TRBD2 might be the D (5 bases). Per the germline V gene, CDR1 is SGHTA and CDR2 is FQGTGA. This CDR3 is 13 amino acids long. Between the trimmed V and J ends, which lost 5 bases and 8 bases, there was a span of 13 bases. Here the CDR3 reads CASSTTRADEQFF. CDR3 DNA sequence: TGTGCCAGCAGCACCACTAGAGCGGATGAGCAGTTCTTC.

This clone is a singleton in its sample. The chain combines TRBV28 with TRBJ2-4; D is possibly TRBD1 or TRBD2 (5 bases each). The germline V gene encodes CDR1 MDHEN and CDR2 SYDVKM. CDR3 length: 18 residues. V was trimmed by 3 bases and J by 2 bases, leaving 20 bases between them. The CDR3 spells CASSLWTGVQVTKNIQYF. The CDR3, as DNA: TGTGCCAGCAGTTTGTGGACTGGGGTACAGGTTACCAAAAACATTCAGTACTTC.

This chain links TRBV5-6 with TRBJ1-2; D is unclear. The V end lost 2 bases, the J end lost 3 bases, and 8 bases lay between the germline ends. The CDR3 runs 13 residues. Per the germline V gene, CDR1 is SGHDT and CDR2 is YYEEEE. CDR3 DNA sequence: TGTGCCAGCAGCTTAGACCTATACTATGGCTACACCTTC. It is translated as CASSLDLYYGYTF.

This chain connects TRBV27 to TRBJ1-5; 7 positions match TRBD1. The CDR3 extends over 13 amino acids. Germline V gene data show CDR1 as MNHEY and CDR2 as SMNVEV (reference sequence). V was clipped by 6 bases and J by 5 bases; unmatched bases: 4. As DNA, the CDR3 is TGTGCCAGCAGCCCGACAGGGTATCAGCCCCAGCATTTT. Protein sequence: CASSPTGYQPQHF.

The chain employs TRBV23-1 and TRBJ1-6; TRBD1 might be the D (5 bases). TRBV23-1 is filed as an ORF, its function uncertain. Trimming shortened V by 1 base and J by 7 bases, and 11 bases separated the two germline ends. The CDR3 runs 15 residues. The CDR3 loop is CASSQFPRGNSPLHF. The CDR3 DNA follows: TGCGCCAGCAGTCAATTTCCAAGGGGAAATTCACCCCTCCACTTT.

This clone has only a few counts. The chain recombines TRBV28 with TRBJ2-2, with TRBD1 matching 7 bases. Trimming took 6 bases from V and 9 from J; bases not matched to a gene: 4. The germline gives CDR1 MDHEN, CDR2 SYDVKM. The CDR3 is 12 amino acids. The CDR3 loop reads CASSSTGRELFF. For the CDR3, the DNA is TGTGCCAGCAGCTCGACAGGGAGGGAGCTGTTTTTT.

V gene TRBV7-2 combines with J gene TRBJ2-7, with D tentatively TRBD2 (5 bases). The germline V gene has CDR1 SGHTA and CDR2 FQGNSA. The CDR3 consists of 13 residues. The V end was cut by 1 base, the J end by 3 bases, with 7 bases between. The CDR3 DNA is TGTGCCAGCAGCTTAGGTCGGGGCTACGAGCAGTACTTC. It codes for CASSLGRGYEQYF.

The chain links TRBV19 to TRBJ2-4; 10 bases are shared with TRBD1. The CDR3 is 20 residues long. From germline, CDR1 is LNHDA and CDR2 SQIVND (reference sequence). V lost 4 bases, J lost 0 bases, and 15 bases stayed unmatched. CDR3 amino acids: CASSNRGGDRGFLAKNIQYF. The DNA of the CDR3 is TGTGCCAGTAGTAATAGAGGAGGGGACAGGGGTTTCCTAGCCAAAAACATTCAGTACTTC. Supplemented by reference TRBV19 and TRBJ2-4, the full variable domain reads DGGITQSPKYLFRKEGQNVTLSCEQNLNHDAMYWYRQDPGQGLRLIYYSQIVNDFQKGDIAEGYSVSREKKESFPLTVTSAQKNPTAFYLCASSNRGGDRGFLAKNIQYFGAGTRLSVL.

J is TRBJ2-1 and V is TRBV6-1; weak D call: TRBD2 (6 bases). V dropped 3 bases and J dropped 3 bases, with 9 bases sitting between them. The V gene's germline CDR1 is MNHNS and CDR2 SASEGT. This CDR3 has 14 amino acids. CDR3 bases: TGTGCCAGCAGTGAGGGTAGCGGCTACAATGAGCAGTTCTTC. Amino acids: CASSEGSGYNEQFF.

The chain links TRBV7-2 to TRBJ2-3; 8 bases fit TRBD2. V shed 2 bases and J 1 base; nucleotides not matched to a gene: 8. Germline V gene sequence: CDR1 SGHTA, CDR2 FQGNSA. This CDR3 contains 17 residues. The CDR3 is CASSLYKAGEGTDTQYF. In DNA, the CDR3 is TGTGCCAGCAGCTTATATAAAGCGGGAGAAGGCACAGATACGCAGTATTTT.

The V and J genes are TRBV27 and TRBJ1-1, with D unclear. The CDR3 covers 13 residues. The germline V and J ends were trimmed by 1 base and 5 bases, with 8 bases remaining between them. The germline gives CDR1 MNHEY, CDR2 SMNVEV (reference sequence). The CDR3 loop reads CASSLWGRTEAFF. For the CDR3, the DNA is TGTGCCAGCAGTTTATGGGGAAGGACTGAAGCTTTCTTT.

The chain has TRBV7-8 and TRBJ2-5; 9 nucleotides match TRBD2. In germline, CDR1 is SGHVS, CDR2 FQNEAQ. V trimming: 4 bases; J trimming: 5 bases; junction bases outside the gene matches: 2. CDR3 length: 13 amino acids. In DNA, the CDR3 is TGTGCCAGCAGCTCTAGCGGGGATGAGACCCAGTACTTC. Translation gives CASSSSGDETQYF.

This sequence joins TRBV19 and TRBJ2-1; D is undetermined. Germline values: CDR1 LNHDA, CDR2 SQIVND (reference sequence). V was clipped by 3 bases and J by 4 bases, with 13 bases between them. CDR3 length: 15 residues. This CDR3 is CASSISANLYNEQFF. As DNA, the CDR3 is TGTGCCAGTAGTATTTCGGCTAACCTGTACAATGAGCAGTTCTTC.

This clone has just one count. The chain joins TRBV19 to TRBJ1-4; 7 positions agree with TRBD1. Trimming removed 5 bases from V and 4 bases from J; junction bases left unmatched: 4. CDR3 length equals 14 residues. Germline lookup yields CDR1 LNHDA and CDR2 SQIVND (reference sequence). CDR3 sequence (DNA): TGTGCCAGTAGTCCGGACAGGTTTAATGAAAAACTGTTTTTT. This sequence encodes CASSPDRFNEKLFF.

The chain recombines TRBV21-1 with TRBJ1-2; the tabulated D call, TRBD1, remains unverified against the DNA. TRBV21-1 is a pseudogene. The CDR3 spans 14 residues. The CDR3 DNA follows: TGTGCCAGCAGCGGGCCGACAGGAACTGGTGGCTACACCTTC. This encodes CASSGPTGTGGYTF.

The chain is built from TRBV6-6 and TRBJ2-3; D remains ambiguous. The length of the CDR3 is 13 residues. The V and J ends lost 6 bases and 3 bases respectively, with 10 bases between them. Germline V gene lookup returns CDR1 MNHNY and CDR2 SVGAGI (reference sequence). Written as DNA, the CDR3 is TGTGCCAGCAGAAAAGAAGGTACAGATACGCAGTATTTT. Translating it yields CASRKEGTDTQYF.

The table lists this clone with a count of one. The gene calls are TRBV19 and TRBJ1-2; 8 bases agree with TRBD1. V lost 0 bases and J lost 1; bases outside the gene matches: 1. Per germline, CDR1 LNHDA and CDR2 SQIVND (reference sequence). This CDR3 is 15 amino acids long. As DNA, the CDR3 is TGTGCCAGTAGTATAGAGGACAGGGTTAACTATGGCTACACCTTC. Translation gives CASSIEDRVNYGYTF.

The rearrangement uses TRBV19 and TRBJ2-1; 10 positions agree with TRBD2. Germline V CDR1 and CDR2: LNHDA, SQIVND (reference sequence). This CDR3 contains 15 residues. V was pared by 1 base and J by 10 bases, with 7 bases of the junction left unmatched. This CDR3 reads CASSIGPSGSWEQFF. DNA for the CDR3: TGTGCCAGTAGTATAGGTCCTAGCGGGAGCTGGGAGCAGTTCTTC.

CDR3: CASTPLGGFYGYTF. CDR3 nucleotide sequence: TGTGCCAGCACCCCTCTGGGGGGGTTCTATGGCTACACCTTC. The rearrangement uses TRBV6-6 and TRBJ1-2; a weak D match, TRBD1 (5 bases). CDR1 is MNHNY and CDR2 is SVGAGI in the germline V gene (reference sequence). CDR3 length: 14 residues. V lost 7 bases to trimming and J lost 4 bases, with 16 bases between them.

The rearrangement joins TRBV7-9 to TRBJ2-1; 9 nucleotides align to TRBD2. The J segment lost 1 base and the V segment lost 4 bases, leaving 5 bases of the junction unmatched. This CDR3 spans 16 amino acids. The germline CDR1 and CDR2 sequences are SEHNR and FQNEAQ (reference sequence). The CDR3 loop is CASSSRTSVSYNEQFF. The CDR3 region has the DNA TGTGCCAGCAGCTCCCGGACTAGCGTTTCCTACAATGAGCAGTTCTTC.

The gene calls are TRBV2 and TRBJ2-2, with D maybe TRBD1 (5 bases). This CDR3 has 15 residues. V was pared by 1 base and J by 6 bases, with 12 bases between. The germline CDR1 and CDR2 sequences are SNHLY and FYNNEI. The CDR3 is CASSEGQGTPGELFF. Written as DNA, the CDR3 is TGTGCCAGCAGTGAAGGTCAGGGAACACCCGGGGAGCTGTTTTTT. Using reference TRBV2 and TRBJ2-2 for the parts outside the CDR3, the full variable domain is EPEVTQTPSHQVTQMGQEVILRCVPISNHLYFYWYRQILGQKVEFLVSFYNNEISEKSEIFDDQFSVERPDGSNFTLKIRSTKLEDSAMYFCASSEGQGTPGELFFGEGSRLTVL.